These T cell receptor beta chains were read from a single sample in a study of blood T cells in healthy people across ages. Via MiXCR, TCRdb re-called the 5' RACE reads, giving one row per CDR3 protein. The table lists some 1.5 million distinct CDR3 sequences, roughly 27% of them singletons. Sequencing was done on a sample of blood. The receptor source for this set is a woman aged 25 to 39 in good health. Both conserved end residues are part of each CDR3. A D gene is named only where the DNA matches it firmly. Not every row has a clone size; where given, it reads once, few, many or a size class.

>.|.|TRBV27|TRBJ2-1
CASSLNIAYNEQFF
TGTGCCAGCAGTTTAAACATAGCCTACAATGAGCAGTTCTTC
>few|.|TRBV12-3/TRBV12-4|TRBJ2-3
CASSLVDATDTQYF
TGTGCCAGCAGTTTAGTTGATGCCACAGATACGCAGTATTTT
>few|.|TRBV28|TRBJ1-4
CASTVEREATNEKLFF
TGTGCCAGCACCGTAGAAAGAGAAGCAACTAATGAAAAACTGTTTTTT
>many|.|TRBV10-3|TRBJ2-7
CAIREGPYEQYF
TGTGCCATCAGGGAAGGTCCTTACGAGCAGTACTTC
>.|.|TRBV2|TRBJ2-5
CASSEQGLSGETQYF
TGTGCCAGCAGTGAACAAGGACTATCCGGTGAGACCCAGTACTTC
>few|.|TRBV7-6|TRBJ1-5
CASSLYSTGLSNQPQHF
TGTGCCAGCAGCTTATATTCTACAGGGCTAAGCAATCAGCCCCAGCATTTT
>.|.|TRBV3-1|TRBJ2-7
CASSHLGLNIQQYF
TGTGCCAGCAGCCACTTGGGACTGAACATCCAGCAGTACTTC
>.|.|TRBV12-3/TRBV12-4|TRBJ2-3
CASSLRAADTQYF
TGTGCCAGCAGTTTGCGGGCTGCCGATACGCAGTATTTT
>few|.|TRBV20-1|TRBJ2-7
CSARPDWTYEQYF
TGCAGTGCTAGACCGGACTGGACCTACGAGCAGTACTTC
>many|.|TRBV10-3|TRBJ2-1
CAISEGLGRSYNEQFF
TGTGCCATCAGTGAGGGACTCGGTCGCTCCTACAATGAGCAGTTCTTC
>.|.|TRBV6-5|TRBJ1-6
CVSSHPVRAADNSPLHF
TGTGTCAGCAGTCACCCAGTCAGAGCGGCTGATAATTCACCCCTCCACTTT